The clone carrying this TCR beta chain was seen a few times. The antigen is not known. The sample comes from a study of OX40 agonist ivuxolimab in advanced cancers. Across the study: Aged about 23 to 80 with a mean of 60 years, they were about 78% male. Study observations and caveats: Clonal expansion was seen in CD4+ and CD8+ blood T cells by week 6 at 0.1 to 3.0 mg/kg.

Measured with immunoSEQ multiplex PCR; TCRdb has only the in-frame clones, and not every one. The data show 55,000 to 80,000 clones, around 80% seen once. Germline loops: CDR1 LNHNV, CDR2 YYDKDF (reference sequence). The germline V and J ends were trimmed by 4 bases and 2 bases, with 0 bases remaining between them. The CDR3 extends over 11 amino acids. The sequence was collected from an adult with an advanced solid tumor such as melanoma, head and neck, liver or kidney cancer. The V call is TRBV15, the J call TRBJ2-1; D remains unclear. The sample in question was CD4+ or CD8+ T cells sorted from blood, obtained in a trial of the OX40 agonist ivuxolimab. CDR3 sequence reads: CATSTYNEQFF. Here the CDR3 DNA reads TGTGCCACCAGCACCTACAATGAGCAGTTCTTC.